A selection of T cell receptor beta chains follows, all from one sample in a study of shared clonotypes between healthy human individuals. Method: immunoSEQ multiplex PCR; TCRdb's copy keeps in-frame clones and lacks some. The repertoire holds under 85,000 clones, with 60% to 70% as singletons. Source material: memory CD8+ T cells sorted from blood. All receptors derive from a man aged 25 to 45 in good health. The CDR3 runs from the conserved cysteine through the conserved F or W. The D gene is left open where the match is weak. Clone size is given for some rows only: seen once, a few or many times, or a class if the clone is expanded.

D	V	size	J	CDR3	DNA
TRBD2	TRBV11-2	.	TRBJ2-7	CASSLGGRATYEQYF	TGTGCCAGCAGCTTGGGCGGGAGGGCCACCTACGAGCAGTACTTC
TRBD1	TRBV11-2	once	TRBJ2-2	CASSISGQGIAGELFF	TGTGCCAGCAGCATCTCCGGACAGGGTATTGCCGGGGAGCTGTTTTTT
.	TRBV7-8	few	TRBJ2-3	CASSLLVTDTQYF	TGTGCCAGCAGCTTACTAGTCACAGATACGCAGTATTTT
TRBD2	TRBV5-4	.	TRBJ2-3	CASRRTSGMADTQYF	TGTGCCAGCAGAAGAACTAGCGGGATGGCAGATACGCAGTATTTT
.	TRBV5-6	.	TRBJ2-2	CASSLLGGIRTGELFF	TGTGCCAGCAGCTTGCTTGGCGGGATAAGGACCGGGGAGCTGTTTTTT
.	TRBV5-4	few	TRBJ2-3	CASSLGWTVTDTQYF	TGTGCCAGCAGCTTGGGGTGGACCGTCACAGATACGCAGTATTTT
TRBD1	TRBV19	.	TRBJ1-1	CASSRTSPQGNRPIAEAFF	TGTGCCAGTAGTCGTACCTCCCCACAGGGGAACCGTCCGATCGCTGAAGCTTTCTTT
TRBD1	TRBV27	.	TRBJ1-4	CASTTGAASNEKLFF	TGTGCCAGCACGACAGGGGCCGCGTCTAATGAAAAACTGTTTTTT
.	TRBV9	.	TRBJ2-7	CASSPRLFSYEQYF	TGTGCCAGCAGCCCACGGCTTTTCTCCTACGAGCAGTACTTC
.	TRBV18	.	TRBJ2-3	CASSPRALGTDTQYF	TGTGCCAGCTCACCGCGAGCTTTGGGCACAGATACGCAGTATTTT
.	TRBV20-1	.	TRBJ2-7	CSAGEQYF	TGCAGTGCTGGTGAGCAGTACTTC
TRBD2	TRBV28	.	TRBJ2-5	CASIDFGRAQETQYF	TGTGCCAGCATCGATTTCGGGAGGGCCCAAGAGACCCAGTACTTC
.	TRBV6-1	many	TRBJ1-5	CASSAESWDQPQHF	TGTGCCAGCAGTGCTGAATCGTGGGATCAGCCCCAGCATTTT
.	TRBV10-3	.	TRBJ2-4	CAISPFKPGQAKNIQYF	TGTGCCATCAGTCCCTTTAAGCCGGGGCAAGCCAAAAACATTCAGTACTTC
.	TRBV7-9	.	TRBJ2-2	CASSLVVGNTGELFF	TGTGCCAGCAGCTTAGTCGTAGGGAACACCGGGGAGCTGTTTTTT
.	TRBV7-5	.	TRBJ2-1	CVRSTSGDSPYKQFF	TGTGTCAGAAGCACCAGCGGGGACTCGCCCTACAAGCAGTTCTTC
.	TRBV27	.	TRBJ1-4	CASSSRFGSRNEKLFF	TGTGCCAGCAGTTCTAGGTTCGGTTCTCGGAACGAAAAACTGTTTTTT
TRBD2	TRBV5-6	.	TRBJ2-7	CASSPRTSGRAPYEQYF	TGTGCCAGCAGCCCCCGGACTAGCGGGAGGGCCCCCTACGAGCAGTACTTC
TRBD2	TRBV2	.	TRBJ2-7	CASSEAGVTYEQYF	TGTGCCAGCAGCGAAGCGGGGGTGACCTACGAGCAGTACTTC
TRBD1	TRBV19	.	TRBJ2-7	CASKWTGSSYEQYF	TGTGCCAGTAAATGGACAGGTTCCTCCTACGAGCAGTACTTC
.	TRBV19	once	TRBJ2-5	CATEGTEETQYF	TGTGCCACCGAAGGCACAGAAGAGACCCAGTACTTC
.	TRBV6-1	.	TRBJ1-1	CASSETYRAFF	TGTGCCAGCAGTGAGACCTACAGGGCTTTCTTT
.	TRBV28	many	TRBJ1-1	CASSLLNTEAFF	TGTGCCAGCAGCTTATTGAACACTGAAGCTTTCTTT
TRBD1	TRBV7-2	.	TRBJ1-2	CASSYDRGLVDAYGYTF	TGTGCCAGCAGCTATGACAGGGGCCTAGTCGACGCCTATGGCTACACCTTC
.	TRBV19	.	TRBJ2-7	CASRTSSFAYEQYF	TGTGCCAGCCGGACGTCATCCTTCGCCTACGAGCAGTACTTC
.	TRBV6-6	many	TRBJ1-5	CASSYGISNQPQHF	TGTGCCAGCAGTTACGGGATTAGCAATCAGCCCCAGCATTTT
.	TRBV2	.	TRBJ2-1	CASAPRERPVYNEQFF	TGTGCCAGCGCCCCCCGGGAGCGGCCAGTCTACAATGAGCAGTTCTTC
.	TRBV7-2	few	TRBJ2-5	CASSSRLDSVQETQYF	TGTGCCAGCAGCTCCCGATTGGACTCGGTGCAAGAGACCCAGTACTTC
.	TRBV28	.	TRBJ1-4	CASSYDIREKLFF	TGTGCCAGCAGCTATGATATACGAGAAAAACTGTTTTTT
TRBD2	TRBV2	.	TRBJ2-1	CASMGLAGRGEQFF	TGTGCCAGCATGGGCCTAGCGGGACGGGGTGAGCAGTTCTTC
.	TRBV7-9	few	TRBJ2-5	CASSGAAHQETQYF	TGTGCCAGCAGCGGGGCGGCGCATCAAGAGACCCAGTACTTC
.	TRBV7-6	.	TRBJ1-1	CASSLDFGGTEAFF	TGTGCCAGCAGCTTAGATTTTGGGGGCACTGAAGCTTTCTTT
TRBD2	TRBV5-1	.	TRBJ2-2	CASSPRLAGGAGELFF	TGCGCCAGCAGCCCACGACTAGCGGGAGGGGCCGGGGAGCTGTTTTTT
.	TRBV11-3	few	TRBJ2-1	CASSLDPGEQFF	TGTGCCAGCAGCTTAGACCCCGGTGAGCAGTTCTTC
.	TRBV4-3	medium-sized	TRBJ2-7	CASSQDRSRVYEQYF	TGCGCCAGCAGCCAAGATCGGAGCAGAGTCTACGAGCAGTACTTC
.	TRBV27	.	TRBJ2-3	CASGRADTQYF	TGTGCCAGCGGGCGCGCAGATACGCAGTATTTT
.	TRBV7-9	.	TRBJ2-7	CASSLDQGEEQYF	TGTGCCAGCAGCTTAGATCAGGGAGAAGAGCAGTACTTC
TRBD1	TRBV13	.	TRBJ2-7	CASSPLIEGADEQYF	TGTGCCAGCAGCCCCCTTATTGAGGGGGCGGACGAGCAGTACTTC
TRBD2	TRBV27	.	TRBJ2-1	CASSLRIPGLAGEYEQFF	TGTGCCAGCAGTTTACGAATACCGGGACTAGCGGGAGAGTATGAGCAGTTCTTC
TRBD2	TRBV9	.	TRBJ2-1	CASSPRNSGREDEQFF	TGTGCCAGCAGCCCTCGCAATAGCGGGAGGGAAGATGAGCAGTTCTTC
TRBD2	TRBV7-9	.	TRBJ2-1	CASSSGLAGLSYNEQFF	TGTGCCAGCAGCTCCGGACTAGCGGGGCTCTCCTACAATGAGCAGTTCTTC
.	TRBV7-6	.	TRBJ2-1	CASSLSTGISNSYNEQFF	TGTGCCAGCAGCTTATCCACAGGGATCTCCAACTCCTACAATGAGCAGTTCTTC
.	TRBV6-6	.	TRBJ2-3	CASSYTTDTQYF	TGTGCCAGCAGTTACACCACAGATACGCAGTATTTT
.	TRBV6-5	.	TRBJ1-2	CASSQEGRYGYTF	TGTGCCAGCAGTCAAGAGGGGCGCTATGGCTACACCTTC
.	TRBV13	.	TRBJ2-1	CASSPEGDSIYNEQFF	TGTGCCAGCAGCCCCGAGGGGGACTCTATCTACAATGAGCAGTTCTTC
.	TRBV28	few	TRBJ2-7	CASSFAYEQYF	TGTGCCAGCAGTTTCGCTTACGAGCAGTACTTC
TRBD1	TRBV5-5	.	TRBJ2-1	CATGTGENNEQFF	TGTGCCACCGGGACAGGGGAAAACAATGAGCAGTTCTTC
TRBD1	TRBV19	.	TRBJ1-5	CASSVNRGRRQPQHF	TGTGCCAGTAGTGTTAACAGGGGGCGCCGTCAGCCCCAGCATTTT
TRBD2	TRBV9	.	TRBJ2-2	CASSVGGGATTGELFF	TGTGCCAGCAGCGTAGGGGGAGGGGCCACCACCGGGGAGCTGTTTTTT
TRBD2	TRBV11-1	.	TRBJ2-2	CASSLGLAGTGELFF	TGTGCCAGCAGCTTAGGGCTAGCGGGGACCGGGGAGCTGTTTTTT